These T cell receptor beta chains were read from a single sample in a study of human thymus T cells. TCRdb keeps only in-frame clones here, not all; method: immunoSEQ multiplex PCR. Found here are about 130,000 clones, around 94% of them singletons; the top ten hold more than 0.02%. The sequenced material came from thymus tissue. The receptor set was obtained from a boy in the first two years of life with a congenital heart defect but otherwise immunologically healthy. The CDR3 runs from the conserved cysteine through the conserved F or W. Each record gives: CDR3 protein, CDR3 DNA, J gene, CDR3 length, clone size, V gene, D gene. A D gene is named only where the DNA matches it firmly. Clone size is given for some rows only: seen once, a few or many times, or a class if the clone is expanded.

CDR3aa: CASSYGTSQSGTQYF; CDR3nt: TGTGCCAGCAGTTATGGGACTAGCCAATCGGGGACCCAGTACTTC; j_gene: TRBJ2-5; len: 15; abundance: once; v_gene: TRBV28; d_gene: TRBD2
CDR3aa: CASSYGQGEAEQYF; CDR3nt: TGTGCCAGCAGTTACGGACAGGGGGAGGCCGAGCAGTACTTC; j_gene: TRBJ2-7; len: 14; abundance: .; v_gene: TRBV28; d_gene: TRBD1
CDR3aa: CASSLYNGGSPLHF; CDR3nt: TGTGCCAGCAGCTTATACAATGGTGGTTCACCCCTCCACTTT; j_gene: TRBJ1-6; len: 14; abundance: .; v_gene: TRBV7-9; d_gene: .
CDR3aa: CASSPPGTSGGDKYEQYF; CDR3nt: TGTGCCAGCTCACCACCAGGGACTAGCGGGGGGGATAAGTACGAGCAGTACTTC; j_gene: TRBJ2-7; len: 18; abundance: .; v_gene: TRBV18; d_gene: TRBD2
CDR3aa: CASSLGPYPGRETQYF; CDR3nt: TGTGCCAGCAGCTTAGGCCCCTACCCGGGGAGGGAGACCCAGTACTTC; j_gene: TRBJ2-5; len: 16; abundance: .; v_gene: TRBV11-3; d_gene: .
CDR3aa: CASSFPTGQSEKLFF; CDR3nt: TGTGCCAGCAGTTTCCCGACAGGGCAGTCTGAAAAACTGTTTTTT; j_gene: TRBJ1-4; len: 15; abundance: .; v_gene: TRBV28; d_gene: TRBD1
CDR3aa: CASSQDRDGKRGPDLGDEQFF; CDR3nt: TGTGCCAGCAGCCAAGATAGAGACGGGAAGCGGGGGCCTGATTTAGGAGATGAGCAGTTCTTC; j_gene: TRBJ2-1; len: 21; abundance: .; v_gene: TRBV14; d_gene: TRBD2
CDR3aa: CASSSPLFDSSYNEQFF; CDR3nt: TGTGCCAGCAGTTCCCCTTTGTTCGACAGCTCCTACAATGAGCAGTTCTTC; j_gene: TRBJ2-1; len: 17; abundance: .; v_gene: TRBV28; d_gene: .
CDR3aa: CASSRVNRGGRWSYEQYF; CDR3nt: TGTGCCAGCAGCCGCGTTAATCGGGGGGGAAGGTGGAGTTACGAGCAGTACTTC; j_gene: TRBJ2-7; len: 18; abundance: .; v_gene: TRBV27; d_gene: TRBD2
CDR3aa: CSATRDSGYTF; CDR3nt: TGCAGTGCTACCAGGGATTCCGGCTACACCTTC; j_gene: TRBJ1-2; len: 11; abundance: .; v_gene: TRBV20-1; d_gene: .
CDR3aa: CASSQELFRGSPSETQYF; CDR3nt: TGTGCCAGCAGCCAAGAACTTTTTAGAGGTTCTCCTTCAGAGACCCAGTACTTC; j_gene: TRBJ2-5; len: 18; abundance: .; v_gene: TRBV4-2; d_gene: .
CDR3aa: CASSPRSKGQETQYF; CDR3nt: TGTGCCAGCTCACCACGATCCAAGGGACAAGAGACCCAGTACTTC; j_gene: TRBJ2-5; len: 15; abundance: once; v_gene: TRBV18; d_gene: .
CDR3aa: CASSLEGRAIYGYTF; CDR3nt: TGTGCCAGCAGCTTAGAGGGCAGGGCAATCTATGGCTACACCTTC; j_gene: TRBJ1-2; len: 15; abundance: .; v_gene: TRBV7-9; d_gene: .
CDR3aa: CASSFGETNYGYTF; CDR3nt: TGTGCCAGCAGTTTTGGGGAGACTAACTATGGCTACACCTTC; j_gene: TRBJ1-2; len: 14; abundance: .; v_gene: TRBV28; d_gene: .